This entry features one T cell receptor (beta chain) sequence. The record originates from a study of blood T cell repertoires in COVID-19. CDR3 length: 14 residues. Germline values: CDR1 MDHEN, CDR2 SYDVKM. The V and J ends lost 3 bases and 5 bases respectively, with 13 bases between them. Libraries were prepared by immunoSEQ multiplex PCR; TCRdb keeps only in-frame clonotypes and omits some of them. Altogether under 170,000 clones are present, roughly 84% being singletons, with the ten largest covering roughly 2%. The clonotype comes from a man between 65 and 80 years old with acute or convalescent COVID-19. V usage is TRBV28 and J usage is TRBJ1-2; perhaps TRBD1 as D (5 bases). Sequencing input: peripheral blood. CDR3 sequence: CASSLAGVWYGYTF. The CDR3 nucleotides are TGTGCCAGCAGTTTGGCGGGGGTTTGGTATGGCTACACCTTC.